These T cell receptor beta chains were read from a single sample in a study of T cell repertoires in cytomegalovirus infection. Antigen specificity for these receptors is unknown. In TCRdb, the reads were re-called with MiXCR into one record per CDR3 protein. The table has approximately 300,000 distinct CDR3 sequences, 20% to 25% seen once. Sample: cultured PBMCs, taken from culture after CMV antigen stimulation. The source of these receptors is a human donor in good health (CMV status not recorded). Some clones in this sample may be carry-over from other donors' samples. CDR3s include the opening cysteine and the closing phenylalanine or tryptophan. A D gene is named only where the DNA matches it firmly. Only some rows state a clone size, as once, few, many or a class for expanded clones.

cdr3_nt: TGTGCCAGCAGCAAACAGGGGGTAGGGCTAATCTACGAGCAGTACTTC
cdr3_aa: CASSKQGVGLIYEQYF
clone_size: -
d_call: TRBD1
v_call: TRBV7-2
j_call: TRBJ2-7

cdr3_nt: TGTGCCAGCACCTCAGGGGGAACTAACTATGGCTACACCTTC
cdr3_aa: CASTSGGTNYGYTF
clone_size: few
d_call: TRBD1
v_call: TRBV7-2
j_call: TRBJ1-2

cdr3_nt: TGTGCCAGCAGTCCCACACTGGGTTCCTACAATGAGCAGTTCTTC
cdr3_aa: CASSPTLGSYNEQFF
clone_size: -
d_call: -
v_call: TRBV28
j_call: TRBJ2-1

cdr3_nt: TGCAGTGCTAGAGATCCGTTCGTGGGCACTGAAGCTTTCTTT
cdr3_aa: CSARDPFVGTEAFF
clone_size: few
d_call: -
v_call: TRBV20-1
j_call: TRBJ1-1

cdr3_nt: TGTGCCAGCACTCGGCTAGCGGGAGGGTTATCCTACAATGAGCAGTTCTTC
cdr3_aa: CASTRLAGGLSYNEQFF
clone_size: -
d_call: TRBD2
v_call: TRBV2
j_call: TRBJ2-1

cdr3_nt: TGTGCCAGCAGCTTAAGGACGCTAAACTCTGGGGCCAACGTCCTGACTTTC
cdr3_aa: CASSLRTLNSGANVLTF
clone_size: -
d_call: -
v_call: TRBV7-8
j_call: TRBJ2-6

cdr3_nt: TGTGCCAGCAGCATGGTGGCGGGTGGAGGAACAGATACGCAGTATTTT
cdr3_aa: CASSMVAGGGTDTQYF
clone_size: -
d_call: -
v_call: TRBV11-3
j_call: TRBJ2-3

cdr3_nt: TGTGCCAGCAGAGGGACAGGGGGGACTAATGAAAAACTGTTTTTT
cdr3_aa: CASRGTGGTNEKLFF
clone_size: many
d_call: TRBD1
v_call: TRBV7-9
j_call: TRBJ1-4

cdr3_nt: TGTGCCAGCAGTCTAACGACAGGGGGGACCGGGGAGCTGTTTTTT
cdr3_aa: CASSLTTGGTGELFF
clone_size: few
d_call: TRBD1
v_call: TRBV6-2/TRBV6-3
j_call: TRBJ2-2

cdr3_nt: TGTGCCAGCAGCTTAGTTGGGTGGGGGACTAGCGGGAGGGCAGGCAATGAGCAGTTCTTC
cdr3_aa: CASSLVGWGTSGRAGNEQFF
clone_size: many
d_call: TRBD2
v_call: TRBV7-2
j_call: TRBJ2-1

cdr3_nt: TGTGCCAGCAGCCCCGGGGCAGGGGGGTACAATGAGCAGTTCTTC
cdr3_aa: CASSPGAGGYNEQFF
clone_size: -
d_call: -
v_call: TRBV27
j_call: TRBJ2-1

cdr3_nt: TGTGCCAGCAGTCCCACTCCGGGCCGACGACGTCTTGTCGGCTACACCTTC
cdr3_aa: CASSPTPGRRRLVGYTF
clone_size: -
d_call: -
v_call: TRBV6-2/TRBV6-3
j_call: TRBJ1-2

cdr3_nt: TGTGCCAGCAGGGACAAGGTCGGCTATGGCTACACCTTC
cdr3_aa: CASRDKVGYGYTF
clone_size: -
d_call: -
v_call: TRBV12-3/TRBV12-4
j_call: TRBJ1-2

cdr3_nt: TGTGCCAGCAGCTTAGACCGGACTAGCGGGTGGGACAATGAGCAGTTCTTC
cdr3_aa: CASSLDRTSGWDNEQFF
clone_size: -
d_call: TRBD2
v_call: TRBV11-3
j_call: TRBJ2-1

cdr3_nt: TGCAGTGCTAGAGACACCGGACTAACCGGGGAGCTGTTTTTT
cdr3_aa: CSARDTGLTGELFF
clone_size: -
d_call: -
v_call: TRBV20-1
j_call: TRBJ2-2

cdr3_nt: TGTGCCAGTAGTATAGGATCGGGACAGACGAACACCGGGGAGCTGTTTTTT
cdr3_aa: CASSIGSGQTNTGELFF
clone_size: few
d_call: TRBD1
v_call: TRBV19
j_call: TRBJ2-2

cdr3_nt: TGTGCCAGCAACCTACAGGGGTCTGGAAACACCATATATTTT
cdr3_aa: CASNLQGSGNTIYF
clone_size: -
d_call: TRBD1
v_call: TRBV12-3/TRBV12-4
j_call: TRBJ1-3

cdr3_nt: TGTGCCAGCAGTTACCGACAGGTTCATTCACCCCTCCACTTT
cdr3_aa: CASSYRQVHSPLHF
clone_size: -
d_call: -
v_call: TRBV6-2/TRBV6-3
j_call: TRBJ1-6

cdr3_nt: TGTGCCAGCAGTGTTGGACTAGCGGGGATCCCTAGCACAGATACGCAGTATTTT
cdr3_aa: CASSVGLAGIPSTDTQYF
clone_size: few
d_call: TRBD2
v_call: TRBV6-5
j_call: TRBJ2-3

cdr3_nt: TGTGCCAGCAGCTTAGGGACAGGGAGATGGGACATTCAGTACTTC
cdr3_aa: CASSLGTGRWDIQYF
clone_size: many
d_call: TRBD1
v_call: TRBV7-8
j_call: TRBJ2-4

cdr3_nt: TGTGCCAGCAGCTTAGATCGCGGAGTCTACGAGCAGTACTTC
cdr3_aa: CASSLDRGVYEQYF
clone_size: -
d_call: -
v_call: TRBV7-6
j_call: TRBJ2-7

cdr3_nt: TGTGCCAGCAGTTACTGGGGGAGTAGAGAAGATACGCAGTATTTT
cdr3_aa: CASSYWGSREDTQYF
clone_size: few
d_call: -
v_call: TRBV6-2/TRBV6-3
j_call: TRBJ2-3

cdr3_nt: TGTGCCAGCAGTGAATTGGTGGGGAACAGCGAAGCTTTCTTT
cdr3_aa: CASSELVGNSEAFF
clone_size: -
d_call: -
v_call: TRBV2
j_call: TRBJ1-1

cdr3_nt: TGCAGTGCTAGCCTCCTAGCGGGAGGGGAGCAGTTCTTC
cdr3_aa: CSASLLAGGEQFF
clone_size: -
d_call: TRBD2
v_call: TRBV20-1
j_call: TRBJ2-1

cdr3_nt: TGTGCCACTAGGGACTATCGACAGACTGAAGCTTTCTTT
cdr3_aa: CATRDYRQTEAFF
clone_size: -
d_call: -
v_call: TRBV19
j_call: TRBJ1-1

cdr3_nt: TGCGCCAGCAGCCAAGAGGTCGGGCTAGCGGGATCGATAGGAGCCAAAAACATTCAGTACTTC
cdr3_aa: CASSQEVGLAGSIGAKNIQYF
clone_size: -
d_call: TRBD2
v_call: TRBV4-3
j_call: TRBJ2-4

cdr3_nt: TGTGCCAGCAGCCCAACGTTCTACGAGCAGTACTTC
cdr3_aa: CASSPTFYEQYF
clone_size: -
d_call: -
v_call: TRBV28
j_call: TRBJ2-7

cdr3_nt: TGTGCCAGCAGTTTAAGTCCGATGGGGACCCAGTACTTC
cdr3_aa: CASSLSPMGTQYF
clone_size: -
d_call: -
v_call: TRBV12-3/TRBV12-4
j_call: TRBJ2-5

cdr3_nt: TGTGCCACCAGCAGGTTACTTGGGACTAGCGGGAGGGCCATAGATACGCAGTATTTT
cdr3_aa: CATSRLLGTSGRAIDTQYF
clone_size: few
d_call: TRBD2
v_call: TRBV15
j_call: TRBJ2-3

cdr3_nt: TGTGCCACCGCCCTCCGGGTAGACTACGAGCAGTACTTC
cdr3_aa: CATALRVDYEQYF
clone_size: -
d_call: -
v_call: TRBV19
j_call: TRBJ2-7

cdr3_nt: TGTGCCAGCAGCTTAGCCCGGGGACAGGGGAGCACTGAAGCTTTCTTT
cdr3_aa: CASSLARGQGSTEAFF
clone_size: many
d_call: TRBD1
v_call: TRBV11-3
j_call: TRBJ1-1

cdr3_nt: TGTGCCAGCAGCTTACGCTTTGGTCCCGGGGAGCTGTTTTTT
cdr3_aa: CASSLRFGPGELFF
clone_size: -
d_call: -
v_call: TRBV7-8
j_call: TRBJ2-2

cdr3_nt: TGTGCCAGCAGCTTAGAAGGGACTACAATATACAATGAGCAGTTCTTC
cdr3_aa: CASSLEGTTIYNEQFF
clone_size: many
d_call: TRBD2
v_call: TRBV7-2
j_call: TRBJ2-1

cdr3_nt: TGTGCCAGCAGTTTTTCAGGGGGCTACACTGAAGCTTTCTTT
cdr3_aa: CASSFSGGYTEAFF
clone_size: few
d_call: TRBD1
v_call: TRBV28
j_call: TRBJ1-1